This TCR beta chain was observed in a study of blood T cell repertoires in COVID-19. Overall study: Sites in the United States, Italy and Spain provided acute and convalescent COVID-19 samples.

Assay: immunoSEQ multiplex PCR; the TCRdb copy retains only in-frame clones and omits some. Seen here are roughly 250,000 clones, around 81% observed once, and the top ten hold 4% to 5.5%. This clone has a handful of counts. This TCR came from a man over 45 with active or convalescent COVID-19. The source material was peripheral blood.

The CDR3 spells CAWSRREGEKLFF. The CDR3 DNA reads TGTGCCTGGAGTAGGAGGGAAGGAGAAAAACTGTTTTTT. This sequence joins TRBV30 and TRBJ1-4; no reliable D call. CDR1 and CDR2 (germline): GTSNPN, SVGIG (reference sequence). Trimming stripped 2 bases from V and 8 bases from J, with 12 bases between. CDR3 length: 13 residues.